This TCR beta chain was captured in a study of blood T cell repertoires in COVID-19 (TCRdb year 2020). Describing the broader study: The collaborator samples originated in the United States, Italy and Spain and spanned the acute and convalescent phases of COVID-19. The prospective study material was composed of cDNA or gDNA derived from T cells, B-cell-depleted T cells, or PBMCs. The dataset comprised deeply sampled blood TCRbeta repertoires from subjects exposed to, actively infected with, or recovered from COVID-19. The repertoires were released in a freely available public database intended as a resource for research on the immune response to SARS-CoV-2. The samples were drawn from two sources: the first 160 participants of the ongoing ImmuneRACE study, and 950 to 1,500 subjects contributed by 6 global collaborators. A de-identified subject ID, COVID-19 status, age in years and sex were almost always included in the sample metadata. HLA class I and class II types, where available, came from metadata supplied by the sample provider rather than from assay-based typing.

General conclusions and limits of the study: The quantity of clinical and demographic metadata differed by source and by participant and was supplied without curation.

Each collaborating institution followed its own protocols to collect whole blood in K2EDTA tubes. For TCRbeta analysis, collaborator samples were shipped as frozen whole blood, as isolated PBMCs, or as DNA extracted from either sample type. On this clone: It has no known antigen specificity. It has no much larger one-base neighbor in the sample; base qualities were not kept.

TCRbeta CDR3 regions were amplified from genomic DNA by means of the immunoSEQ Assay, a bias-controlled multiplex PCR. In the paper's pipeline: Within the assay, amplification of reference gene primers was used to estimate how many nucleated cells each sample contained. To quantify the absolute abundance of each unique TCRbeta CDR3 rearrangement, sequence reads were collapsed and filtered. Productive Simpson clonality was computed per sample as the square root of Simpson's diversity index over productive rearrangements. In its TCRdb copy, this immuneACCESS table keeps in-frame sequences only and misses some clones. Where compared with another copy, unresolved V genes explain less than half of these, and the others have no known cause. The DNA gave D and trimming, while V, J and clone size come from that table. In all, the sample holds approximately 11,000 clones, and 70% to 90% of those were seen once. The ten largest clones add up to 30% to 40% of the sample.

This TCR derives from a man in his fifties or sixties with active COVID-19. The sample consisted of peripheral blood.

The DNA is as follows: TGTGCCAGCAGTTATGTTCGCAGGGAAGGAGCCAAAAACATTCAGTACTTC. It specifies CASSYVRREGAKNIQYF. This chain joins TRBV6-7 to TRBJ2-4; possibly the D gene is TRBD1, per 5 matching bases. TRBV6-7 is treated as an ORF (open reading frame) with a function not yet certain. Its CDR3 holds 17 amino acids, cysteine through phenylalanine. Just CDR3 DNA is preserved here, 51 bases in frame from base 1. V and J lose 3 bases and 0 bases, and a span of 15 bases separates them.